The rows below give T cell receptor beta chains drawn from one sample of a study of cytomegalovirus exposure and HLA in healthy donors. Libraries were prepared by immunoSEQ multiplex PCR; TCRdb keeps only in-frame clonotypes and omits some of them. The data contain 95,000 to 150,000 clones, roughly four fifths of them singletons. The source material was PBMCs. These receptors all stem from a woman in her late teens or twenties in good health and CMV-seronegative. Both conserved end residues are part of each CDR3. The order of the fields is D gene, clone size, V gene, J gene, CDR3 DNA, CDR3 protein. The D gene is left open where the match is weak. Not all rows give a size; the values are once, few, many and, for expanded clones, a class.

.	.	TRBV11-2	TRBJ2-2	TGTGCCAGCAGCTTAGTCCCCCCGATGGGACTCCAGAACACCGGGGAGCTGTTTTTT	CASSLVPPMGLQNTGELFF
TRBD1	.	TRBV29-1	TRBJ1-4	TGCAGCGCACAGGGGGGCGGTGAAAAACTGTTTTTT	CSAQGGGEKLFF
TRBD2	.	TRBV5-1	TRBJ2-1	TGCGCCAGCAGCGCCCCCGGGACTAGCGGGAATCGCAATGAGCAGTTCTTC	CASSAPGTSGNRNEQFF
.	.	TRBV4-2	TRBJ1-1	TGTGCCACCAGCTGGGGGGGGCAGGGGATAGAAGCTTTCTTT	CATSWGGQGIEAFF
.	.	TRBV4-1	TRBJ1-1	TGCGCCAGCAGCCAGAAGGCAGGGGTAGACACTGAAGCTTTCTTT	CASSQKAGVDTEAFF
.	.	TRBV5-1	TRBJ2-3	TGCGCCAGCAGCCTACGGGCTGCAGGTTTGAGCGGGGATACGCAGTATTTT	CASSLRAAGLSGDTQYF
TRBD1	.	TRBV6-6	TRBJ2-7	TGTGCCAGCTCAAGGACAGGGGACTCCTACGAGCAGTACTTC	CASSRTGDSYEQYF
TRBD2	.	TRBV29-1	TRBJ2-3	TGCAGCGTCGGCGCGGGGGGGACAGATACGCAGTATTTT	CSVGAGGTDTQYF
TRBD2	few	TRBV19	TRBJ2-1	TGTGCCAGTAGCGTTATAGCGGGAGCTGACAATGAGCAGTTCTTC	CASSVIAGADNEQFF
.	.	TRBV29-1	TRBJ1-1	TGCAGCGTTGTGCAGGGCGGTAGCACTGAAGCTTTCTTT	CSVVQGGSTEAFF
.	.	TRBV25-1	TRBJ1-3	TGTGCCAGCTCCTCTTCCTCTGGAAACACCATATATTTT	CASSSSSGNTIYF
.	.	TRBV6-5	TRBJ1-1	TGTGCCAGCAGTTGGGCCCCGGGGACTGAAGCTTTCTTT	CASSWAPGTEAFF
TRBD1	.	TRBV7-8	TRBJ1-2	TGTGCCAGCAGCACGGACAGGGGCGGCTATGGCTACACCTTC	CASSTDRGGYGYTF
TRBD1	.	TRBV2	TRBJ1-6	TGTGCCACCCTAAAGGGAGGGGACAGGTTGACTTCACCCCTCCACTTT	CATLKGGDRLTSPLHF
.	.	TRBV6-1	TRBJ2-1	TGTGCCAGCAGTGAAGCCAGGACAGTCAGGACCTCCTACAATGAGCAGTTCTTC	CASSEARTVRTSYNEQFF
.	.	TRBV27	TRBJ2-7	TGTGCCAGCAGTCCCCTAAGGGGCGAGCAGTACTTC	CASSPLRGEQYF
.	.	TRBV6-5	TRBJ1-6	TGTGCCAGCAGTACACACCCGAATAATTCACCCCTCCACTTT	CASSTHPNNSPLHF
.	.	TRBV19	TRBJ1-2	TGTGCCAGTGGGCCAGGGGACCTGAGAAACTATGGCTACACCTTC	CASGPGDLRNYGYTF
TRBD2	.	TRBV11-2	TRBJ2-1	TGTGCCAGCAGCCCACCGGGACTAGCAGTTTACAATGAGCAGTTCTTC	CASSPPGLAVYNEQFF
TRBD2	.	TRBV11-1	TRBJ2-1	TGTGCCAGCAGAGAACCCAATCTAGCGTGGGGGGGGAATGAGCAGTTCTTC	CASREPNLAWGGNEQFF
TRBD1	.	TRBV7-9	TRBJ1-2	TGTGCCAGCAGCCCACGGGACAGCCCCCGCTACACCTTC	CASSPRDSPRYTF
.	.	TRBV28	TRBJ1-1	TGTGCCACCGAGTCGGGTGATTGGACTGAAGCTTTCTTT	CATESGDWTEAFF
.	.	TRBV7-2	TRBJ1-1	TGTGCCAGCAGCTTTTTAGGTGGGAGGGAAGCTTTCTTT	CASSFLGGREAFF
.	.	TRBV5-4	TRBJ1-2	TGTGCCAGCAGCTTGGTCTCCAATGCGGGTGGCTACACCTTC	CASSLVSNAGGYTF
.	few	TRBV18	TRBJ1-3	TGTGCCAGCTCACCAGGGGCAGGATGGGACTCTGGAAACACCATATATTTT	CASSPGAGWDSGNTIYF
TRBD2	few	TRBV2	TRBJ2-3	TGTGCCAGCAGCAGGACTAGATCCACAGATACGCAGTATTTT	CASSRTRSTDTQYF
.	.	TRBV19	TRBJ1-4	TGTGCCAGTAGTATAAATGGGCAGCCCGAAAAACTGTTTTTT	CASSINGQPEKLFF
.	.	TRBV6-5	TRBJ1-1	TGTGCCAGCTCCACCGACAGGTGGGTCACTGAAGCTTTCTTT	CASSTDRWVTEAFF
TRBD2	.	TRBV10-2	TRBJ2-7	TGCGCCAGCAGTGATTCGGGAGGGCCTGAAGAGCAGTACTTC	CASSDSGGPEEQYF
.	.	TRBV4-2	TRBJ2-7	TGTGCCAGCAGCCAAGATCTCCAGGATTACTACGAGCAGTACTTC	CASSQDLQDYYEQYF
TRBD1	.	TRBV30	TRBJ2-1	TGTGCCTGGAGTATCCTCGGACAGGGGGCGATCTACAATGAGCAGTTCTTC	CAWSILGQGAIYNEQFF
.	.	TRBV6-1	TRBJ1-2	TGTGCCAGCAGAAGACAGGCGGGAGGGTATGGCTACACCTTC	CASRRQAGGYGYTF
TRBD2	.	TRBV2	TRBJ2-1	TGTGCCAGCACCCGGACTAGCGGGAGGGCCCCCGGGGGGAATGGGCAGTTCTTC	CASTRTSGRAPGGNGQFF
TRBD2	few	TRBV7-9	TRBJ2-7	TGTGCCAGCAGCTTAGCTGGGGGGGGACGGAGGACCTACGAGCAGTACTTC	CASSLAGGGRRTYEQYF
TRBD1	.	TRBV2	TRBJ1-1	TGTGCCAGCCGCCGGTTGGGGACAGGGCCGATAGTAGCTTTCTTT	CASRRLGTGPIVAFF